This entry lists 31 T cell receptor beta chains sequenced from one sample in a study of PD-L1 blockade in urothelial cancer. Produced via immunoSEQ multiplex PCR; TCRdb's table is partial and in-frame only. The sample records over 70,000 clones, over 80% being singletons. As to time point: peripheral blood 6 weeks after treatment start. The specimen was PBMCs, collected around atezolizumab (anti-PD-L1) treatment. These receptors were taken from a man aged 70-80 years with urothelial cancer.

The genes are TRBV11-3 and TRBJ2-1, with 12 bases identical to TRBD2. The CDR3 extends over 15 amino acids. Germline V gives CDR1 SGHNT, CDR2 YENEEA. Unmatched junction bases numbered 0, after V lost 2 bases and J lost 4 bases. The CDR3: CASSLTSGGYNEQFF. The CDR3 DNA sequence: TGTGCCAGCAGCTTAACTAGCGGGGGGTACAATGAGCAGTTCTTC.

This clone was seen just once. The rearrangement uses TRBV11-2 and TRBJ2-2; 7 bases are a match to TRBD2. The CDR3 has 15 amino acids. Losses at the gene ends were 5 bases for V and 2 bases for J; bases not matched to a gene: 5. In germline, CDR1 is SGHAT, CDR2 FQNNGV. CDR3 sequence (DNA): TGTGCCAGCAGCCAAAGCGGGGCTAACACCGGGGAGCTGTTTTTT. This gives the protein CASSQSGANTGELFF.

There are a few counts of this clone. The chain is built from TRBV21-1 and TRBJ1-3; the listed D gene, TRBD1, was not tested against the DNA. TRBV21-1 is described as a pseudogene. CDR3 length: 18 amino acids. CDR3 residues: CASKGWGTGFSSGNTIYF. Here the CDR3 DNA reads TGTGCCAGCAAAGGGTGGGGGACAGGGTTCAGCTCTGGAAACACCATATATTTT.

The chain is built from TRBV19 and TRBJ1-1; D possibly corresponds to TRBD1 (6 bases). Per the germline V gene, CDR1 is LNHDA and CDR2 is SQIVND (reference sequence). The CDR3 is made up of 12 amino acids. The V and J ends lost 6 bases and 2 bases respectively, with 7 bases between them. The CDR3 DNA sequence: TGTGCCAGTAGGGACAGCAACACTGAAGCTTTCTTT. It yields the protein CASRDSNTEAFF. Drawing the rest from reference TRBV19 and TRBJ1-1, the complete variable domain is DGGITQSPKYLFRKEGQNVTLSCEQNLNHDAMYWYRQDPGQGLRLIYYSQIVNDFQKGDIAEGYSVSREKKESFPLTVTSAQKNPTAFYLCASRDSNTEAFFGQGTRLTVV.

This clone was detected only once. The V gene is TRBV5-1, the J gene TRBJ2-3, with a tentative D call TRBD1 (6 bases). CDR1 is SGHRS and CDR2 is YFSETQ in the germline V gene. Between the trimmed V and J ends, which lost 5 bases and 0 bases, there was a span of 10 bases. This CDR3 is built from 14 residues. The CDR3 is CASRSGESTDTQYF. The CDR3 DNA sequence: TGCGCCAGCAGGTCAGGGGAAAGCACAGATACGCAGTATTTT.

The chain carries TRBV6-1 and TRBJ1-2; the match to TRBD1 covers 9 bases. CDR3 size: 14 residues. The germline V gene has CDR1 MNHNS and CDR2 SASEGT. Trimming removed 6 bases from V and 3 bases from J; junction bases left unmatched: 5. CDR3: CASRTGGVDYGYTF. Here the CDR3 DNA reads TGTGCCAGCAGAACAGGGGGCGTCGACTATGGCTACACCTTC.

This clone was seen just once. The rearrangement uses TRBV29-1 and TRBJ2-7; TRBD1 is a possible D gene (6 bases). There are 16 residues in the CDR3. V gave up 4 bases and J gave up 0 bases, with 19 bases separating them. The V gene's germline CDR1 is SQVTM and CDR2 ANQGSEA. The CDR3 DNA reads as TGCAGCGTTGTCGTCTGGGGGACACCGAGCTCCTACGAGCAGTACTTC. The encoded protein is CSVVVWGTPSSYEQYF.

V and J are TRBV6-5 and TRBJ1-1; D unresolved. Germline assignment: CDR1 MNHEY and CDR2 SVGAGI. Trimming stripped 6 bases from V and 0 bases from J, with 8 bases between. The CDR3 covers 13 residues. CDR3 region: CASRTQLNTEAFF. CDR3 coding DNA: TGTGCCAGCAGAACACAGCTGAACACTGAAGCTTTCTTT.

The gene calls are TRBV27 and TRBJ2-1; D might be TRBD2 (5 bases). The CDR3 runs to 16 residues. The V gene lost 5 bases and the J gene lost 6 bases, with 20 bases spanning the gap. Looked up from germline, CDR1 is MNHEY and CDR2 is SMNVEV (reference sequence). The CDR3 is CASSPRRSQAFNEQFF. In DNA form, the CDR3 reads TGTGCCAGCAGTCCCCGGAGGAGTCAAGCTTTCAATGAGCAGTTCTTC.

This rearrangement joins TRBV7-2 to TRBJ1-1; a weak D match, TRBD1 (5 bases). V dropped 1 base and J dropped 10 bases, with 13 bases sitting between them. The germline V gene has CDR1 SGHTA and CDR2 FQGNSA. This CDR3 region has 13 residues. CDR3 amino acids: CASSLGGRESAFF. CDR3 DNA: TGTGCCAGCAGCTTAGGGGGGAGGGAATCAGCTTTCTTT.

This chain uses TRBV21-1 with TRBJ2-2; TRBD1 is the table's D call and was not checked against the DNA. TRBV21-1 corresponds to a pseudogene. CDR3 length: 15 residues. Here the CDR3 DNA reads TGTGCCAGCAGCAATAAGGGACACAACACCGGGGAGCTGTTTTTT. Its translation: CASSNKGHNTGELFF.

CDR3 sequence: CASSYVGRGRETQYF. CDR3 DNA sequence: TGTGCCAGCAGTTATGTTGGCAGGGGGCGAGAGACCCAGTACTTC. J is TRBJ2-5 and V is TRBV6-5; 8 bases agree with TRBD1. Trimming at V came to 3 bases and at J to 4 bases, leaving 7 bases not matched to a gene. The germline CDR1 and CDR2 sequences are MNHEY and SVGAGI. The CDR3 is 15 amino acids.

This clone is a singleton in its sample. V gene TRBV5-1 combines with J gene TRBJ2-1, with 9 positions matching TRBD2. Germline values: CDR1 SGHRS, CDR2 YFSETQ. This CDR3 contains 15 residues. Trimming cost V 5 bases and J 0 bases; bases outside gene matches: 3. The chain's CDR3 is CASRTLAGSYNEQFF. The CDR3 DNA reads TGCGCCAGCAGGACACTAGCGGGCTCCTACAATGAGCAGTTCTTC.

This rearrangement joins TRBV5-1 to TRBJ2-1; D is uncertain. V was trimmed by 3 bases and J by 0 bases, leaving 19 bases between them. The CDR3 is made up of 18 amino acids. Per germline, CDR1 SGHRS and CDR2 YFSETQ. CDR3 nucleotide sequence: TGCGCCAGCAGCTCCCAGACGCGGATAATAAGCTCCTACAATGAGCAGTTCTTC. Its translation: CASSSQTRIISSYNEQFF.

In its sample, this clone was seen once. The genes are TRBV7-9 and TRBJ1-1; 7 bases match TRBD1. Germline CDR1 reads SEHNR; CDR2 reads FQNEAQ (reference sequence). V shed 0 bases and J 8 bases; nucleotides not matched to a gene: 3. The CDR3 has 13 residues. The CDR3 loop reads CASSLARDREAFF. CDR3 nucleotide sequence: TGTGCCAGCAGCTTAGCGAGGGACAGAGAAGCTTTCTTT.

The rearrangement links TRBV9 to TRBJ2-1; TRBD2 aligns across 8 bases. Germline CDR1 SGDLS, CDR2 YYNGEE. The CDR3 length is 18 residues. Trimming at V came to 2 bases and at J to 0 bases, leaving 10 bases not matched to a gene. The CDR3 DNA follows: TGTGCCAGCAGCGTGGACCCCGGGGGGGGGAGCTCCTACAATGAGCAGTTCTTC. This encodes CASSVDPGGGSSYNEQFF. The full variable domain, in which reference TRBV9 and TRBJ2-1 provide the parts outside the CDR3, is DSGVTQTPKHLITATGQRVTLRCSPRSGDLSVYWYQQSLDQGLQFLIQYYNGEERAKGNILERFSAQQFPDLHSELNLSSLELGDSALYFCASSVDPGGGSSYNEQFFGPGTRLTVL.

The rearrangement links TRBV11-3 to TRBJ1-1, with a weak D call TRBD1 (5 bases). Germline-derived CDR1 and CDR2 are SGHNT and YENEEA. The V and J ends lost 6 bases and 0 bases respectively, with 8 bases between them. The CDR3 is made up of 13 amino acids. The CDR3 region is CASRGGVNTEAFF. CDR3 nucleotides: TGTGCCAGCAGGGGGGGAGTGAACACTGAAGCTTTCTTT.

The chain couples TRBV12-5 to TRBJ2-2; D is undetermined. The CDR3 runs 15 residues. V lost 0 bases and J lost 5, with 10 bases in between. Germline values: CDR1 LGHNT, CDR2 FRNRAP. CDR3 sequence reads: CASGLVLSGTGELFF. The CDR3 bases are TGTGCTAGTGGTTTGGTATTGTCCGGGACCGGGGAGCTGTTTTTT. Full variable domain (rest looked up from reference TRBV12-5 and TRBJ2-2): DARVTQTPRHKVTEMGQEVTMRCQPILGHNTVFWYRQTMMQGLELLAYFRNRAPLDDSGMPKDRFSAEMPDATLATLKIQPSEPRDSAVYFCASGLVLSGTGELFFGEGSRLTVL.

The rearrangement joins TRBV6-5 to TRBJ2-1; possible D gene TRBD1, 8 bases. This CDR3 has 16 residues. The V and J ends lost 4 bases and 1 base respectively, with 14 bases between them. In germline, CDR1 is MNHEY, CDR2 SVGAGI. The CDR3 loop is CASSLNRGGSYNEQFF. Here the CDR3 DNA reads TGTGCCAGCAGTTTAAACAGGGGGGGATCCTACAATGAGCAGTTCTTC.

V usage is TRBV4-1 and J usage is TRBJ2-5; TRBD1 agrees at 7 bases. CDR1 MGHRA and CDR2 YSYEKL come from the germline V gene. The ends lost 1 base at V and 2 bases at J; junction bases unmatched: 7. The CDR3 runs 16 residues. CDR3 nucleotides: TGCGCCAGCAGCCAAGTAGGGGGCTTGGGGCAAGAGACCCAGTACTTC. Protein sequence: CASSQVGGLGQETQYF.

In this sample, this clone turned up once. The chain joins TRBV5-1 to TRBJ2-3, with 8 bases fitting TRBD2. Per the germline V gene, CDR1 is SGHRS and CDR2 is YFSETQ. The junction had 13 bases not matched to a gene; V was cut back by 4 bases and J by 0 bases. The CDR3 has 18 amino acids. The CDR3 loop reads CASSPGLGIHSSTDTQYF. CDR3 in DNA: TGCGCCAGCAGCCCGGGACTAGGGATCCACTCTAGCACAGATACGCAGTATTTT.

This sequence joins TRBV14 and TRBJ2-7; 10 bases fit TRBD2. The CDR3 extends over 17 amino acids. In germline, CDR1 is SGHDN, CDR2 FVKESK. Trimming removed 1 base from V and 5 bases from J; junction bases left unmatched: 11. The CDR3 DNA sequence: TGTGCCAGCAGCCAAGTCCCCCCTAGCGGGAGTCGGCACGAGCAGTACTTC. Amino acid sequence: CASSQVPPSGSRHEQYF.

The chain has TRBV5-1 and TRBJ2-7; D ambiguous. This CDR3 is built from 13 residues. Trimming shortened V by 0 bases and J by 2 bases, and 6 bases separated the two germline ends. Per germline, CDR1 SGHRS and CDR2 YFSETQ. The CDR3 loop reads CASSLAQTYEQYF. CDR3 in DNA: TGCGCCAGCAGCTTGGCACAGACCTACGAGCAGTACTTC. Full variable domain (missing parts from reference TRBV5-1 and TRBJ2-7): KAGVTQTPRYLIKTRGQQVTLSCSPISGHRSVSWYQQTPGQGLQFLFEYFSETQRNKGNFPGRFSGRQFSNSRSEMNVSTLELGDSALYLCASSLAQTYEQYFGPGTRLTVT.

The gene calls are TRBV18 and TRBJ2-3, with D tentatively TRBD2 (6 bases). CDR3 length equals 11 residues. Germline V CDR1 and CDR2: KGHSH, LQKENI. V lost 6 bases, J lost 11 bases, and 12 bases lay in between. The CDR3 loop is CASSWREEQYF. The CDR3 DNA sequence: TGTGCCAGCTCGTGGCGGGAAGAGCAGTATTTT. Filled out from reference TRBV18 and TRBJ2-3, the complete variable domain reads NAGVMQNPRHLVRRRGQEARLRCSPMKGHSHVYWYRQLPEEGLKFMVYLQKENIIDESGMPKERFSAEFPKEGPSILRIQQVVRGDSAAYFCASSWREEQYFGPGTRLTVL.

The chain couples TRBV15 to TRBJ2-7; TRBD2 matches 9 bases. The junction had 6 bases not matched to a gene; V was cut back by 0 bases and J by 6 bases. The CDR3 runs to 15 residues. The V gene's germline CDR1 is LNHNV and CDR2 YYDKDF (reference sequence). The DNA for the CDR3 is TGTGCCACCAGCAGAGATCTTGGCGGGAGGGGCGAGCAGTACTTC. This translates into CATSRDLGGRGEQYF. The variable domain in full, with the rest retrieved from reference TRBV15 and TRBJ2-7, is DAMVIQNPRYQVTQFGKPVTLSCSQTLNHNVMYWYQQKSSQAPKLLFHYYDKDFNNEADTPDNFQSRRPNTSFCFLDIRSPGLGDTAMYLCATSRDLGGRGEQYFGPGTRLTVT.

The chain employs TRBV7-2 and TRBJ2-7; 14 bases map to TRBD2. The CDR3 has 15 amino acids. V gave up 5 bases and J gave up 4 bases; unmatched junction bases: 4. Germline loops: CDR1 SGHTA, CDR2 FQGNSA. The CDR3 protein is CASSPRLAGGYEQYF. CDR3 coding DNA: TGTGCCAGCAGCCCAAGACTAGCGGGAGGGTACGAGCAGTACTTC.

The chain couples TRBV5-1 to TRBJ2-7, with TRBD1 as a possible D gene (6 bases). Looked up from germline, CDR1 is SGHRS and CDR2 is YFSETQ. This CDR3 comprises 14 residues. V was cut by 4 bases and J by 1 base, with 12 bases left in between. Written as DNA, the CDR3 is TGCGCCAGCAGCATACAGGGTGGGTCCTACGAGCAGTACTTC. Its translation: CASSIQGGSYEQYF. Filled out from reference TRBV5-1 and TRBJ2-7, the complete variable domain reads KAGVTQTPRYLIKTRGQQVTLSCSPISGHRSVSWYQQTPGQGLQFLFEYFSETQRNKGNFPGRFSGRQFSNSRSEMNVSTLELGDSALYLCASSIQGGSYEQYFGPGTRLTVT.

V is TRBV5-6 and J is TRBJ1-1; the match to TRBD1 covers 7 bases. V was pared by 3 bases and J by 5 bases, with 13 bases of the junction left unmatched. The V gene's germline CDR1 is SGHDT and CDR2 YYEEEE. This CDR3 is built from 16 residues. The CDR3 region is CASSSYTDRVRTEAFF. Written as DNA, the CDR3 is TGTGCCAGCAGCTCCTATACCGACAGGGTGCGAACTGAAGCTTTCTTT.

The rearrangement joins TRBV19 to TRBJ2-1; 8 nucleotides match TRBD2. With 6 bases clipped from V and 5 bases from J, the junction kept 9 bases outside the gene matches. Germline V CDR1 and CDR2: LNHDA, SQIVND (reference sequence). The CDR3 contains 15 residues. CDR3 loop: CASSPLAGGHNEQFF. CDR3 sequence (DNA): TGTGCCAGTAGCCCCCTTGCGGGAGGCCACAATGAGCAGTTCTTC.

CDR3 in DNA: TGTGCCAGCAGTTTAGCGGGACAGACGATCACTGAAGCTTTCTTT. Its protein product is CASSLAGQTITEAFF. The V gene is TRBV27, the J gene TRBJ1-1, with TRBD1 matching over 7 bases. The CDR3 contains 15 residues. J was trimmed by 4 bases and V by 2 bases; bases with no gene match: 7. Germline V gives CDR1 MNHEY, CDR2 SMNVEV (reference sequence).

CDR3 loop: CSAKQNTEAFF. In DNA, the CDR3 is TGCAGTGCCAAACAGAACACTGAAGCTTTCTTT. The J gene is TRBJ1-1, the V gene TRBV20-1; the D is unclear. Trimming pared 6 bases from V and 1 base from J, leaving 6 bases between. The length of the CDR3 is 11 residues. The germline V gene has CDR1 DFQATT and CDR2 SNEGSKA (reference sequence).